Listed below are T cell receptor beta chains from one sample, sequenced in a study of blood T cell repertoires in COVID-19. Clones were sequenced by immunoSEQ multiplex PCR, and TCRdb holds only the in-frame ones, with some missing. The sample lists under 130,000 clones, 70% to 90% occurring once. Sequencing was performed on peripheral blood. The receptors originated from a human donor in a cohort sampled during active COVID-19. The CDR3 runs from the conserved cysteine through the conserved F or W. D genes are given only for firm matches. Some rows have no size entry. The others give once, few or many, or a class for an expanded clone.

j_call,v_call,d_call,clone_size,cdr3_nt,cdr3_aa
TRBJ2-7,TRBV11-2,.,.,TGTGCCAGCAGCTTAGTCGGGTCTCCCACCCACGAGCAGTACTTC,CASSLVGSPTHEQYF
TRBJ2-1,TRBV5-1,TRBD2,.,TGCGCCAGCACCAGCGGGAGAGGGAATGAGCAGTTCTTC,CASTSGRGNEQFF
TRBJ1-2,TRBV29-1,TRBD1,.,TGCAGCGCTGCCCCCTTGACAGGGGGACCCTATGGCTACACCTTC,CSAAPLTGGPYGYTF
TRBJ1-1,TRBV6-1,TRBD1,.,TGTGCCAGCAGTGAAGTGTCCGGGGGCAGGGGGCGCACTGAAGCTTTCTTT,CASSEVSGGRGRTEAFF
TRBJ2-2,TRBV23-1,.,.,TGCGCCAGCAGTCAATCGAACAGGAGTAACACCGGGGAGCTGTTTTTT,CASSQSNRSNTGELFF
TRBJ1-1,TRBV6-5,.,.,TGTGCCAGCAGTTACTCTTGGGCACGCACTGAAGCTTTCTTT,CASSYSWARTEAFF
TRBJ2-5,TRBV21-1,.,.,TGTGCCAGCAGCAAAGGATTGGGCAGGCAAGAGACCCAGTACTTC,CASSKGLGRQETQYF
TRBJ2-7,TRBV6-5,TRBD1,once,TGTGCCAGCACCCAGACGGGACAGGGTTCCTACGAGCAGTACTTC,CASTQTGQGSYEQYF
TRBJ2-7,TRBV10-2,TRBD2,.,TGCGCCAGCAGTATGACTAGCGGGTCCTACGAGCAGTACTTC,CASSMTSGSYEQYF
TRBJ2-7,TRBV3-1/TRBV3-2,TRBD1,.,TGTGCCAGCAGCCAGGGGACAGGGCAAGGCGAGCAGTACTTC,CASSQGTGQGEQYF
TRBJ2-7,TRBV3-1/TRBV3-2,.,.,TGTGCCAGCAGCCTAAATCGACTATACGAGCAGTACTTC,CASSLNRLYEQYF
TRBJ2-5,TRBV2,TRBD1,.,TGTGCCAGGGCGGGACAGGGAAAGACCCAGTACTTC,CARAGQGKTQYF
TRBJ1-1,TRBV7-3,TRBD1,.,TGTGCCAGCAGTACAGGGGGCGCATGGACTGAAGCTTTCTTT,CASSTGGAWTEAFF
TRBJ1-2,TRBV9,.,.,TGTGCCAGCAGCGCAGTCAGTCGGGAGGTTCACTATGGCTACACCTTC,CASSAVSREVHYGYTF
TRBJ1-2,TRBV7-6,TRBD1,.,TGTGCCAGCAGCTCCAGGACAGGGGGCATATTTGTTAACTATGGCTACACCTTC,CASSSRTGGIFVNYGYTF
TRBJ1-1,TRBV11-3,.,.,TGTGCCAGCAGCTTGGCGGGCAGGAACACTGAAGCTTTCTTT,CASSLAGRNTEAFF
TRBJ2-3,TRBV10-1,TRBD2,.,TGCGCCAGCAGTGAAACGGGACTAGGCAAGCATACGCAGTATTTT,CASSETGLGKHTQYF
TRBJ2-1,TRBV6-5,.,.,TGTGCCAGCAGTTACTCCCTAGCCGAGCATGAGCAGTTCTTC,CASSYSLAEHEQFF
TRBJ2-7,TRBV6-2/TRBV6-3,TRBD2,.,TGTGCCAGCAGTGATCTAGCGGGGACGCAGTACTTC,CASSDLAGTQYF
TRBJ1-4,TRBV19,TRBD1,.,TGTGCCAGTAGTATGGGACTGACAGGGCGATATGAAAAACTGTTTTTT,CASSMGLTGRYEKLFF
TRBJ2-3,TRBV23-1,.,.,TGCGCCAGCAGTCAGAAGGGGAGCACAGATACGCAGTATTTT,CASSQKGSTDTQYF
TRBJ2-3,TRBV2,TRBD2,.,TGTGCCAGCTGGGCGGGAGTTGTAGAATATGGCACAGATACGCAGTATTTT,CASWAGVVEYGTDTQYF
TRBJ1-5,TRBV6-5,.,once,TGTGCCAGCACCCAACTCCCCCTTAGCAATCAGCCCCAGCATTTT,CASTQLPLSNQPQHF
TRBJ2-7,TRBV15,TRBD1,.,TGTGCCACCAGCAGCCCCGGACAGGGAACCTACGAGCAGTACTTC,CATSSPGQGTYEQYF
TRBJ2-5,TRBV19,TRBD1,.,TGTGCCAGTAGTCCGCGACAGGGGGCGGGGTCCCAGTACTTC,CASSPRQGAGSQYF
TRBJ1-4,TRBV4-1,TRBD1,.,TGCGCCAGCAGCCAAGATGGGACAGGGAATGAAAAACTGTTTTTT,CASSQDGTGNEKLFF
TRBJ2-7,TRBV21-1,.,.,TGTGCCAGCGGTAACAGGGGCTCCTACGAGCAGTACTTC,CASGNRGSYEQYF
TRBJ1-1,TRBV12-3/TRBV12-4,.,.,TGTGCCAGCACACTCCGGGGGAGACCTGAATTT,CASTLRGRPEF
TRBJ1-3,TRBV5-1,TRBD1,.,TGCGCCAGCAGCCAACCCCTCGGGACAGAGTCTCGCGGAAACACCATATATTTT,CASSQPLGTESRGNTIYF
TRBJ1-2,TRBV15,.,.,TGTGCCACCAGTCAACCGACAGATAACTATGGCTACACCTTC,CATSQPTDNYGYTF
TRBJ2-7,TRBV7-9,TRBD2,.,TGTGCCAGCAGCGTGGGACTAGCGGGGGGCTACAGCTACGAGCAGTACTTC,CASSVGLAGGYSYEQYF
TRBJ1-2,TRBV15,TRBD1,.,TGTGCCACCAGCAGACCTCCGGGACAGTTATTTGGCTACACCTTC,CATSRPPGQLFGYTF
TRBJ2-5,TRBV5-5,TRBD2,.,TGTGCCAGCAGCTTGGGACTAGCGGAGACGGAGACCCAGTACTTC,CASSLGLAETETQYF
TRBJ1-2,TRBV7-9,TRBD1,.,TGTGCCAGCAGCCCTACCGGACAGGGCTTTGAAGGCCACACCTTC,CASSPTGQGFEGHTF
TRBJ1-3,TRBV2,TRBD1,.,TGTGCCAGCAGTCGGGGACAGGGAGGGTCTGGAAACACCATATATTTT,CASSRGQGGSGNTIYF
TRBJ1-1,TRBV6-5,.,.,TGTGCCAGCAGTTCGGACACAGGGCTCGCTTTCTTT,CASSSDTGLAFF
TRBJ1-1,TRBV20-1,.,.,TGCAGTGCTAGCCCGGGTGTGTTAGCTTTCTTT,CSASPGVLAFF
TRBJ1-4,TRBV28,.,.,TGTGCCAGCAGTCTACTGGTGGGGGGGGATGAAAAACTGTTTTTT,CASSLLVGGDEKLFF
TRBJ2-2,TRBV11-2,.,few,TGTGCCAGCAATTCACACCCGAACACCGGGGAGCTGTTTTTT,CASNSHPNTGELFF
TRBJ1-1,TRBV27,.,.,TGTGCCAGCCAGTTTTATGGGGGACACCAGAACACTGAAGCTTTCTTT,CASQFYGGHQNTEAFF
TRBJ2-7,TRBV9,TRBD1,.,TGTGCCAGCAGCGTAGCAATCCCCGGGACAGGGGCGGGGGAGCAGTACTTC,CASSVAIPGTGAGEQYF
TRBJ2-5,TRBV5-1,TRBD1,.,TGCGCCAGCAGCACCGGGACAGGGGCGACGAGAATGAGGACCCAGTACTTC,CASSTGTGATRMRTQYF
TRBJ2-7,TRBV30,.,once,TGTGCCTTGGACAGTTCCTACGAGCAGTACTTC,CALDSSYEQYF
TRBJ1-6,TRBV28,.,.,TGTGCCAGTACGCCCTCCGAGGCAGGGTGGCATTCACCCCTCCACTTT,CASTPSEAGWHSPLHF
TRBJ2-7,TRBV7-8,TRBD2,.,TGTGCCAGCAGCTTGGGACTAGCGAGTACCTACGAGCAGTACTTC,CASSLGLASTYEQYF
TRBJ1-3,TRBV7-9,.,.,TGTGCCAGCAGCAAGACGGGAGCTGGAAACACCATATATTTT,CASSKTGAGNTIYF
TRBJ2-1,TRBV15,.,.,TGTGCCACCAGCACCGCACAGTACAATGAGCAGTTCTTC,CATSTAQYNEQFF
TRBJ2-7,TRBV27,TRBD2,.,TGTGCCAGCAGTGAGAATCGACTAGCGGGCTCCTACGAGCAGTACTTC,CASSENRLAGSYEQYF
TRBJ1-5,TRBV18,.,.,TGTGCCAGCTCACCACCGGGGGGGCTCAATCAGCCCCAGCATTTT,CASSPPGGLNQPQHF
TRBJ1-5,TRBV5-6,.,few,TGTGCCAGCAGCGCTCTGGGGGGGGCGCGTGGCAATCAGCCCCAGCATTTT,CASSALGGARGNQPQHF
TRBJ1-1,TRBV6-4,TRBD1,.,TGTGCCAGCAGTCCCCGGGACAGGGGGCCGAACACTGAAGCTTTCTTT,CASSPRDRGPNTEAFF
TRBJ1-1,TRBV10-3,.,few,TGTGCCATCAGTGAGTATATGTTGGAGGTTAGGGTCGCTTTCTTT,CAISEYMLEVRVAFF
TRBJ1-4,TRBV2,TRBD1,.,TGTGCCAGCAGCGACGACAGGGTCAACGAAAAACTGTTTTTT,CASSDDRVNEKLFF
TRBJ2-5,TRBV18,.,.,TGTGCCAGCTCACCACCGGTAAGGGGCCAAGAGACCCAGTACTTC,CASSPPVRGQETQYF
TRBJ2-2,TRBV6-4,TRBD2,.,TGTGCCAGCAGGATGACTAGCGAGAACGGGGAGCTGTTTTTT,CASRMTSENGELFF